Reported below is one T cell receptor beta chain. Antigen specificity is unknown. These data originate in a study of T-cell reconstitution after alpha-beta-depleted transplantation in children. It was with unique molecular identifiers that the TCRbeta library was prepared. TCRdb ran MiXCR on the PCR reads and lists one entry per CDR3 protein. Altogether roughly 150,000 distinct CDR3 sequences are present, more than 9.5% being singletons, with the ten largest covering around 13%. Trimming took 0 bases from V and 4 from J, leaving 5 bases between them. CDR3 length equals 13 residues. Germline V lookup: CDR1 MGHRA, CDR2 YSYEKL. Study-level points and caveats: The study reportedly traced alpha-beta T cells about two months after transplant to several hundred expanded graft clones. After one year, T-cell counts and TCRbeta diversity mostly came from new T cells.

This receptor was taken from a boy aged 2 to 9 with acute myeloid leukemia, due to receive a stem cell transplant. This specimen consisted of PBMCs, obtained before TCRalphabeta/CD19-depleted stem cell transplant. This chain joins TRBV4-1 and TRBJ2-3; D gene ambiguous. The CDR3 bases are TGCGCCAGCAGCCAAGAAGTCCCAGATACGCAGTATTTT. It translates to CASSQEVPDTQYF.